This T cell receptor (beta chain) was profiled in a study of shared clonotypes between healthy human individuals. Some clones are missing from TCRdb's copy, which holds only in-frame ones; the method was immunoSEQ multiplex PCR. Of 2.5 million or so clones in the sample, approximately 92% are singletons; the top ten hold about 0.13%. Each donor was a Caucasian adult residing in Nashville, Tennessee. CDR3 length: 14 residues. Between the trimmed V and J ends, which lost 3 bases and 3 bases, there was a span of 12 bases. Per the germline V gene, CDR1 is MDHEN and CDR2 is SYDVKM. The TCR originated in a young man in good health. The specimen was naive CD4+ T cells sorted from blood. Subset defined: CD45RA+ positively selected. The chain joins TRBV28 to TRBJ2-7; D is unresolved. The chain's CDR3 is CASSLYQALYEQYF. The CDR3 DNA is TGTGCCAGCAGTTTGTATCAGGCCCTCTACGAGCAGTACTTC.